These T cell receptor beta chains were read from a single sample in a study of metastatic and nonmetastatic thyroid tumors. TCRdb ran MiXCR on the PCR reads. In the table there are about 85,000 clones, less than 10% of which are singletons. Sequenced sample: blood. The receptor set was obtained from a female donor with papillary thyroid cancer or a benign thyroid nodule (not recorded which). Some clones in this sample may be carry-over from other donors' samples. Both conserved end residues are part of each CDR3. The D gene is left open where the match is weak. Not all rows give a size; the values are once, few, many and, for expanded clones, a class.

>NA|TRBJ2-3|many|TRBV4-1
TGCGCCAGCAGCCAACTTGTAAGCACAGATACGCAGTATTTT
CASSQLVSTDTQYF
>NA|TRBJ1-2|many|TRBV9
TGTGCCAGCAGCGTATACGCGGTTGGCTCGAGCTATGGCTACACCTTC
CASSVYAVGSSYGYTF
>TRBD1|TRBJ2-7|many|TRBV2
TGTGCCAGCCAAATTCCGGGACAGGGGACCTACGAGCAGTACTTC
CASQIPGQGTYEQYF
>NA|TRBJ2-5|many|TRBV28
TGTGCCAGCATGTCTAGCCGGGAGACCCAGTACTTC
CASMSSRETQYF
>TRBD1|TRBJ1-1|many|TRBV6-1
TGTGCCAGCAGATCAAGGGACAGCAAGAACACTGAAGCTTTCTTT
CASRSRDSKNTEAFF
>TRBD2|TRBJ2-1|many|TRBV24-1
TGTGCCACCAGTGATCCATCGGGGGGCTCCTACAATGAGCAGTTCTTC
CATSDPSGGSYNEQFF
>NA|TRBJ2-7|many|TRBV2
TGTGCCAGCAGTGGTTTCGACAGATCCTACGAGCAGTACTTC
CASSGFDRSYEQYF
>TRBD2|TRBJ2-7|many|TRBV19
TGTGCCAGTAGTAGGGGACTAGCGGGGGTTAACGAGCAGTACTTC
CASSRGLAGVNEQYF
>TRBD2|TRBJ2-5|NA|TRBV19
TGTGCCAGTCGAGGTAGCGGGAGGGCCGATCTGGAGACCCAGTACTTC
CASRGSGRADLETQYF
>TRBD2|TRBJ2-7|many|TRBV4-2
TGTGCCAGCAGCCAAGATCACTATCCCAGGGGACTAGCGGGGGACGAGCAGTACTTC
CASSQDHYPRGLAGDEQYF
>NA|TRBJ2-5|many|TRBV7-9
TGTGCCAGCAGCTCCCCCTGGGGGGGCAAGTACCAAGAGACCCAGTACTTC
CASSSPWGGKYQETQYF
>TRBD1|TRBJ1-5|few|TRBV28
TGTGCCAGCAGTTTTCTCCAGGGGGACAATCAGCCCCAGCATTTT
CASSFLQGDNQPQHF
>NA|TRBJ1-3|many|TRBV4-1
TGCGCCAGCAGCCAAGGACTAGTCCCATCCTCTGGAAACACCATATATTTT
CASSQGLVPSSGNTIYF
>TRBD2|TRBJ2-5|many|TRBV7-2
TGTGCCAGCAGCTTGACTAGCGGGGGGGAGACCCAGTACTTC
CASSLTSGGETQYF
>NA|TRBJ1-6|many|TRBV9
TGTGCCAGCAGCGCGTCACAGGGAAAGGGCTCACCCCTCCACTTT
CASSASQGKGSPLHF
>NA|TRBJ2-3|many|TRBV9
TGTGCCAGCTCGAGGGCGGGGTTTCGTGGTGATACGCAGTATTTT
CASSRAGFRGDTQYF